This is a list of T cell receptor beta chains from one sample in a study of early T cells in non-severe SARS-CoV-2 infection. MiXCR, run by TCRdb on the 5' RACE reads, gives a single entry per CDR3 protein. This sample has about 76,000 distinct CDR3 sequences, with about 11% found just once. The sequenced material came from whole blood. The source of these receptors is an adult who was a healthcare worker with PCR-confirmed SARS-CoV-2 infection or an uninfected control (not recorded which). Both conserved end residues are part of each CDR3. Each record gives: V gene, D gene, J gene, clone size, CDR3 DNA, CDR3 protein. D genes are given only for firm matches. Part of the rows lack a size; the others show once, few, many or a class for expanded clones.

>TRBV12-3/TRBV12-4|-|TRBJ2-5|many
TGTGCCACTTCGCAGGGCTTGGAGACCCAGTACTTC
CATSQGLETQYF
>TRBV6-5|TRBD2|TRBJ2-3|-
TGTGCCAGCAGCCGCCAGACTAGCGGGACTCGCACAGATACGCAGTATTTT
CASSRQTSGTRTDTQYF
>TRBV11-2|-|TRBJ2-7|-
TGTGCCAGCAGCTTAACGGTTGGGGGGTACGAGCAGTACTTC
CASSLTVGGYEQYF
>TRBV12-3/TRBV12-4|TRBD1|TRBJ1-4|many
TGTGCCAGCAGTCCCGGGACAGATCCGTTTTTT
CASSPGTDPFF
>TRBV7-9|-|TRBJ2-7|few
TGTGCCAGCAGCCCGGACATCCTGGCCGCCTACGAGCAGTACTTC
CASSPDILAAYEQYF
>TRBV7-9|TRBD1|TRBJ2-5|-
TGTGCCAGCAGCTTTACGGGACAGGTAGAAGAGACCCAGTACTTC
CASSFTGQVEETQYF
>TRBV6-5|-|TRBJ1-3|many
TGTGCCAGCAGTTACGGGGGCGTTGGAAACACCATATATTTT
CASSYGGVGNTIYF
>TRBV5-1|-|TRBJ2-5|few
TGCGCCAGCAGCCCCCCCGGGGGGCTCTCGGAGACCCAGTACTTC
CASSPPGGLSETQYF
>TRBV4-2|-|TRBJ2-3|-
TGTGCCAGCAGCCACGGTCAACAGGCGGAGGATACGCAGTATTTT
CASSHGQQAEDTQYF
>TRBV14|-|TRBJ1-1|many
TGTGCCAGCAGCCAAATGAACACTGAAGCTTTCTTT
CASSQMNTEAFF
>TRBV7-2|-|TRBJ1-6|many
TGTGCCAGCAGCTTAGATGCGCAGGCAGGACCCCTCCACTTT
CASSLDAQAGPLHF
>TRBV30|-|TRBJ1-4|many
TGTGCCTGGAGTGACCCCCCGAGCGGGGATCGCGAAAAACTGTTTTTT
CAWSDPPSGDREKLFF
>TRBV12-3/TRBV12-4|TRBD1|TRBJ2-5|-
TGTGCCAGCAGTTCCATGACAGGGGGTCAAGAGACCCAGTACTTC
CASSSMTGGQETQYF
>TRBV3-1|-|TRBJ2-5|-
TGTGCCAGCAGCCCGAACCAAGAGACCCAGTACTTC
CASSPNQETQYF
>TRBV20-1|-|TRBJ1-1|-
TGCAGTGCTAGAGCGGTGGACACTGAAGCTTTCTTT
CSARAVDTEAFF
>TRBV20-1|-|TRBJ2-7|-
TGCAGTGGCCGACGGGTCGGGGACGAGCAGTACTTC
CSGRRVGDEQYF
>TRBV12-2|-|TRBJ1-1|few
TGTGCAAGTCGCCTCCCTGGGGGCACTGAAGCTTTCTTT
CASRLPGGTEAFF
>TRBV11-2|-|TRBJ2-5|-
TGTGCCAGCCGTTGGGGGGGCAACCAAGAGACCCAGTACTTC
CASRWGGNQETQYF
>TRBV10-1|-|TRBJ2-7|-
TGCGCCAGCAGCAATTGGGGCGAGCAGTACTTC
CASSNWGEQYF
>TRBV11-2|-|TRBJ2-3|few
TGTGCCAGCAGCAGCCGGGCAGGGACGCAGTATTTT
CASSSRAGTQYF
>TRBV7-2|-|TRBJ1-2|-
TGTGCCAGCAGCCAGGGCCACTTGATCTATGGCTACACCTTC
CASSQGHLIYGYTF
>TRBV29-1|TRBD1|TRBJ2-1|-
TGCAGCGTGGACCGACAGGGGAGCAATGAGCAGTTCTTC
CSVDRQGSNEQFF
>TRBV29-1|-|TRBJ2-1|-
TGCAGCGTTGACTCTCGGCCCATAAACAATGAGCAGTTCTTC
CSVDSRPINNEQFF
>TRBV12-3/TRBV12-4|TRBD1|TRBJ1-2|few
TGTGCCAGCAGTCCAACACTAACAGGGGATGGCTACACCTTC
CASSPTLTGDGYTF
>TRBV18|TRBD2|TRBJ2-5|-
TGTGCCAGCTCACCGGATCAGCGGGGAGGGGAGACCCAGTACTTC
CASSPDQRGGETQYF
>TRBV29-1|-|TRBJ2-3|medium-sized
TGCAGCGTTGCTAGGGGCACCAGCACAGATACGCAGTATTTT
CSVARGTSTDTQYF